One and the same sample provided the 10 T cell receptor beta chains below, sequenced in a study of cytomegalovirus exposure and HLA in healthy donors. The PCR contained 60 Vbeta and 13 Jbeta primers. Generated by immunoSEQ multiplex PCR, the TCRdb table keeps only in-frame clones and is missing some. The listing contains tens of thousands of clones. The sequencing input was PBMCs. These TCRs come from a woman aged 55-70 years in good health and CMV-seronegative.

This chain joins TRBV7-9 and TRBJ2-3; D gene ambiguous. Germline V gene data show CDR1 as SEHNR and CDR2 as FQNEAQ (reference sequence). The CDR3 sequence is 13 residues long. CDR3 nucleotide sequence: TGTGCAGCTCCCTCGTCTAGCACAGATACGCAGTATTTT. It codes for CAAPSSSTDTQYF.

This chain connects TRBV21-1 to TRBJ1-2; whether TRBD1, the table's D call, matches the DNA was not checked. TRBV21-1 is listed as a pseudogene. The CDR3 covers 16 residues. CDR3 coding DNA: TGTGCCAGCAGCAAAGGTCAGGACAGGGGAGCCTATGGCTACACCTTC. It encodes CASSKGQDRGAYGYTF.

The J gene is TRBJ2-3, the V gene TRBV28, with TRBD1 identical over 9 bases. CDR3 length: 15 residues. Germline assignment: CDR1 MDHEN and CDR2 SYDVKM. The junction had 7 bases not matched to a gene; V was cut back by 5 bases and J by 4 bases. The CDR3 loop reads CASSTPGTGPDTQYF. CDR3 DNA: TGTGCCAGCAGTACCCCCGGGACAGGGCCAGATACGCAGTATTTT.

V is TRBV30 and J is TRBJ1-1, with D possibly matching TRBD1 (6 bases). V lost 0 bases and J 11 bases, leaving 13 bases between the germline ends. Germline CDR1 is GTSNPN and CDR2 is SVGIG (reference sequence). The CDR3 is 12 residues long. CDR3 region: CAWSVGAGPAFF. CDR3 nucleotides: TGTGCCTGGAGTGTGGGGGCAGGGCCTGCTTTCTTT.

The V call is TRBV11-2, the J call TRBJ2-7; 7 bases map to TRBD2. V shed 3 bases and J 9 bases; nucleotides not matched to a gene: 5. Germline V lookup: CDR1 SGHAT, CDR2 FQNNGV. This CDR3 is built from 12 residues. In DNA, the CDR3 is TGTGCCAGCAGCTTTTCCGGGGGGTGGCAGTACTTC. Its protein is CASSFSGGWQYF.

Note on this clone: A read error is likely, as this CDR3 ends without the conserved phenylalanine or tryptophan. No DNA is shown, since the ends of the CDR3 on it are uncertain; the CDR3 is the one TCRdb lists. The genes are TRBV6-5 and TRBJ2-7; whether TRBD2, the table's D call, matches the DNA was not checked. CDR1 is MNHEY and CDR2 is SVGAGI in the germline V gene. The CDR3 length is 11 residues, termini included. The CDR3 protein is CASSYEQERGP.

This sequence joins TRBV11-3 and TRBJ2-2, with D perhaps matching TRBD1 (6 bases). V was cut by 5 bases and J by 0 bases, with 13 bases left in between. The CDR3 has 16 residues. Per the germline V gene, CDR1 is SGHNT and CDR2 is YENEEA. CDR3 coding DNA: TGTGCCAGCAGCGTTACCGGGACAACGAACACCGGGGAGCTGTTTTTT. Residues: CASSVTGTTNTGELFF.

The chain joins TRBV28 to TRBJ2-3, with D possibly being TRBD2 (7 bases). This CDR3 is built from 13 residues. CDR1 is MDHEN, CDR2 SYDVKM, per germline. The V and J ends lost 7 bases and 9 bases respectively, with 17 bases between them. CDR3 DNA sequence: TGTGCCAGCATCGGAGGGGGGGCCGGAACGCAGTATTTT. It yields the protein CASIGGGAGTQYF.

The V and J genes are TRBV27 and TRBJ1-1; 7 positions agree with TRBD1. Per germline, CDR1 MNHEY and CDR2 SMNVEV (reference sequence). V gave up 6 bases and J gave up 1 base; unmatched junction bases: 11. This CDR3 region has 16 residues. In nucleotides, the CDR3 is TGTGCCAGCAGGGTAACAGGGGTGAGAGGGAACACTGAAGCTTTCTTT. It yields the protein CASRVTGVRGNTEAFF.

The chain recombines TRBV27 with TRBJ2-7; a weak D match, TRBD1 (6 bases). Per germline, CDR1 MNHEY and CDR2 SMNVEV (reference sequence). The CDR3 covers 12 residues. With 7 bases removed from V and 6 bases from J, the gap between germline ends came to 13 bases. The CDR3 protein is CASTGRGSEQYF. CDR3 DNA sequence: TGTGCCAGCACCGGCAGGGGAAGCGAGCAGTACTTC.